These T cell receptor beta chains were read from a single sample in a study of persistence of HIV-infected CD4 T cells. Assay: immunoSEQ multiplex PCR; the TCRdb copy retains only in-frame clones and omits some. The data show some 37,000 clones, 80% to 85% seen once. Which antigens these TCRs recognize remains unknown. The sample in question was cultured CD4+ T cells from PBMCs, obtained from a patient who received antiretroviral therapy. The origin of the receptors is an adult with HIV. The donor label of this sample is uncertain. Both conserved end residues are part of each CDR3. Fields, in order: clone size, D gene, J gene, V gene, CDR3 DNA, CDR3 protein. The D gene is left open where the match is weak. A clone size is listed for some rows: how often the clone was seen (once, few, many), or a class if it is expanded.

size: -
D: -
J: TRBJ1-2
V: TRBV5-1
DNA: TGCGCCAGCAGCCCGGGGGTGGCTAACTATGGCTACACCTTC
CDR3: CASSPGVANYGYTF

size: -
D: -
J: TRBJ1-5
V: TRBV5-6
DNA: TGTGCCAGCAGCCCCGGTGGGGGTAGCAATCAGCCCCAGCATTTT
CDR3: CASSPGGGSNQPQHF

size: -
D: -
J: TRBJ2-7
V: TRBV25-1
DNA: TGTGCCAGCAGTGAATTTACCACCGAGCAGTACTTC
CDR3: CASSEFTTEQYF

size: -
D: TRBD1
J: TRBJ1-5
V: TRBV7-6
DNA: TGTGCCAGCAGCTTCCCTCCGGGACAGCCGCGTGGTGGGCAACCCCAGCATTTT
CDR3: CASSFPPGQPRGGQPQHF

size: -
D: TRBD1
J: TRBJ2-7
V: TRBV7-9
DNA: TGTGCCAGCAGCGCCACAGGGGGGCACGAGCAGTACTTC
CDR3: CASSATGGHEQYF

size: -
D: TRBD2
J: TRBJ2-5
V: TRBV4-2
DNA: TGTGCCAGCAGCCCTACTAGCGGGGGGAACCAAGAGACCCAGTACTTC
CDR3: CASSPTSGGNQETQYF

size: -
D: -
J: TRBJ2-1
V: TRBV7-8
DNA: TGTGCCAGCAGCTTAGAAACTAGCTACAATGAGCAGTTCTTC
CDR3: CASSLETSYNEQFF

size: -
D: -
J: TRBJ1-2
V: TRBV12-3/TRBV12-4
DNA: TGTGCCAGCAGATCTCAGGGAGGGTACGGCTACACCTTC
CDR3: CASRSQGGYGYTF

size: few
D: -
J: TRBJ1-3
V: TRBV9
DNA: TGTGCCAGCAGCGTAGATTTATACTCTGGAAACACCATATATTTT
CDR3: CASSVDLYSGNTIYF

size: -
D: -
J: TRBJ1-2
V: TRBV7-8
DNA: TGTGCCAGCAGCTTAAGAGGGTTGGGGTTTACTAACTATGGCTACACCTTC
CDR3: CASSLRGLGFTNYGYTF

size: few
D: -
J: TRBJ1-2
V: TRBV3-1/TRBV3-2
DNA: TGTGCCAGCAGCCAAGATCTCACATCACCTGGCTACACCTTC
CDR3: CASSQDLTSPGYTF

size: few
D: TRBD2
J: TRBJ2-3
V: TRBV6-5
DNA: TGTGCCAGCACTCGACTAGCGGGGGCACCCAATACGCAGTATTTT
CDR3: CASTRLAGAPNTQYF

size: few
D: TRBD2
J: TRBJ2-5
V: TRBV19
DNA: TGTGCCAGTAGTTCCTACGGGAGGGAAGGAGAGACCCAGTACTTC
CDR3: CASSSYGREGETQYF

size: -
D: TRBD1
J: TRBJ1-1
V: TRBV3-1/TRBV3-2
DNA: TGTGCCAGCAGCCGAGGGACAGGTGGTGAAGCTTTCTTT
CDR3: CASSRGTGGEAFF

size: once
D: TRBD1
J: TRBJ1-1
V: TRBV28
DNA: TGTGCCAGCAGTGGGGACAGTTATTTCAACACTGAAGCTTTCTTT
CDR3: CASSGDSYFNTEAFF

size: -
D: TRBD2
J: TRBJ2-1
V: TRBV13
DNA: TGTGCCAGCAGCCCTACTAGCGGGGGGGGTAATGAGCAGTTCTTC
CDR3: CASSPTSGGGNEQFF

size: -
D: -
J: TRBJ2-3
V: TRBV7-2
DNA: TGTGCCAGCAGCTTAGATAGGTCGGGAACGCAGTATTTT
CDR3: CASSLDRSGTQYF

size: -
D: TRBD1
J: TRBJ2-6
V: TRBV2
DNA: TGTGCCAGCAGGAGACAGGGGGCGGTTTCTGGGGCCAACGTCCTGACTTTC
CDR3: CASRRQGAVSGANVLTF

size: -
D: -
J: TRBJ1-3
V: TRBV3-1/TRBV3-2
DNA: TGTGCCAGCAGCCAAGACTACAGAAGAGGAAACACCATATATTTT
CDR3: CASSQDYRRGNTIYF

size: -
D: TRBD2
J: TRBJ2-2
V: TRBV6-5
DNA: TGTGCCAGCCGGGCGGGGGAGAGTTCCGGGGAGCTGTTTTTT
CDR3: CASRAGESSGELFF

size: -
D: TRBD2
J: TRBJ2-1
V: TRBV7-6
DNA: TGTGCCAGCAGCTTAGCCACTAGCGGGGGCCTTGAGCAGTTCTTC
CDR3: CASSLATSGGLEQFF

size: -
D: TRBD1
J: TRBJ2-6
V: TRBV27
DNA: TGTGCCAGCAGTTTCGCGATCGGAGGGGACAGGGTGCTTTCTGGGGCCAACGTCCTGACTTTC
CDR3: CASSFAIGGDRVLSGANVLTF

size: -
D: -
J: TRBJ1-5
V: TRBV12-3/TRBV12-4
DNA: TGTGCCAGCAGCCTTAACAGAGAGCCCCAGCATTTT
CDR3: CASSLNREPQHF

size: -
D: -
J: TRBJ1-6
V: TRBV14
DNA: TGTGCCAGCAGCCAAGATGGGTCTTATTCACCCCTCCACTTT
CDR3: CASSQDGSYSPLHF

size: few
D: -
J: TRBJ1-1
V: TRBV4-1
DNA: TGCGCCAGCAGCCCCCTAGGGGGGCCACTGAACACTGAAGCTTTCTTT
CDR3: CASSPLGGPLNTEAFF

size: -
D: -
J: TRBJ2-5
V: TRBV5-1
DNA: TGCGCCAGCAGCTTTTCAGGGTACAAGGAGACCCAGTACTTC
CDR3: CASSFSGYKETQYF

size: -
D: TRBD1
J: TRBJ2-3
V: TRBV13
DNA: TGTGCCAGCAGCTTAGCCCCGGGACAGGGGGGCCCAGATACGCAGTATTTT
CDR3: CASSLAPGQGGPDTQYF

size: -
D: -
J: TRBJ1-1
V: TRBV19
DNA: TGTGCCAGTAAAAGGGCCCCTTCCTTGAACACTGAAGCTTTCTTT
CDR3: CASKRAPSLNTEAFF

size: -
D: TRBD2
J: TRBJ2-3
V: TRBV7-9
DNA: TGTGCCAGCAGAAGACTAGCGGGGGGGCGAGATACGCAGTATTTT
CDR3: CASRRLAGGRDTQYF

size: -
D: TRBD2
J: TRBJ2-7
V: TRBV7-8
DNA: TGTGCCAGCAGCTTAAGGACTAGCGGGGGGCAGGTCGACGAGCAGTACTTC
CDR3: CASSLRTSGGQVDEQYF

size: -
D: TRBD1
J: TRBJ2-3
V: TRBV5-8
DNA: TGTGCCAGCAGCTTGACAGGGGGTGGCGGAGATACGCAGTATTTT
CDR3: CASSLTGGGGDTQYF

size: -
D: -
J: TRBJ2-7
V: TRBV12-3/TRBV12-4
DNA: TGTGCCAGCAGCAGACGGGACCACCAGGAGCAGTACTTC
CDR3: CASSRRDHQEQYF

size: -
D: TRBD1
J: TRBJ1-4
V: TRBV10-1
DNA: TGCGGAACACAGGGGCCGCGGAAGGAAAAACTGTTTTTT
CDR3: CGTQGPRKEKLFF

size: -
D: -
J: TRBJ2-3
V: TRBV5-8
DNA: TGTGCCAGCAGCGCCTTGCGGGGCACAGATACGCAGTATTTT
CDR3: CASSALRGTDTQYF

size: -
D: -
J: TRBJ1-4
V: TRBV18
DNA: TGTGCCAGCTCACTTTCAGGGTTTTCTAATGAAAAACTGTTTTTT
CDR3: CASSLSGFSNEKLFF

size: -
D: TRBD2
J: TRBJ2-1
V: TRBV24-1
DNA: TGTGCCACCAGTGCAGCGGGGGGCTCGATCGATGAGCAGTTCTTC
CDR3: CATSAAGGSIDEQFF

size: -
D: -
J: TRBJ1-5
V: TRBV7-6
DNA: TGTGCCAGCAGCTTCCGCGGTGATCAGCCCCAGCATTTT
CDR3: CASSFRGDQPQHF

size: -
D: -
J: TRBJ1-6
V: TRBV10-3
DNA: TGTGCCATCAGGGCTCGGACTCCCCAAGATTCACCCCTCCACTTT
CDR3: CAIRARTPQDSPLHF

size: -
D: -
J: TRBJ1-1
V: TRBV18
DNA: TGTGCCAGCTCGCCAGGGCTGAACACTGAAGCTTTCTTT
CDR3: CASSPGLNTEAFF

size: -
D: -
J: TRBJ2-2
V: TRBV28
DNA: TGTGCCGGGGGAGGACAGGTAGCCGGGGAGCTGTTTTTT
CDR3: CAGGGQVAGELFF

size: -
D: TRBD1
J: TRBJ2-7
V: TRBV2
DNA: TGTGCCAGCAGTGTGGGACAGGGGGCCTCCTACGAGCAGTACTTC
CDR3: CASSVGQGASYEQYF

size: -
D: -
J: TRBJ1-1
V: TRBV6-2/TRBV6-3
DNA: TGTGCCAGCAGCCGCTCTGAGGGGTGGAGGACTGAAGCTTTCTTT
CDR3: CASSRSEGWRTEAFF

size: -
D: -
J: TRBJ2-7
V: TRBV7-6
DNA: TGTGCCAGCAGCTTAATGGACTACGAGCAGTACTTC
CDR3: CASSLMDYEQYF

size: -
D: -
J: TRBJ1-5
V: TRBV10-3
DNA: TGTGCCATCTCCCCTAGCAATCAGCCCCAGCATTTT
CDR3: CAISPSNQPQHF

size: -
D: TRBD2
J: TRBJ2-7
V: TRBV5-1
DNA: TGCGCCAGCAGCGCGCTAGCGGGGGGCTTGAGTAGCTCCTACGAGCAGTACTTC
CDR3: CASSALAGGLSSSYEQYF